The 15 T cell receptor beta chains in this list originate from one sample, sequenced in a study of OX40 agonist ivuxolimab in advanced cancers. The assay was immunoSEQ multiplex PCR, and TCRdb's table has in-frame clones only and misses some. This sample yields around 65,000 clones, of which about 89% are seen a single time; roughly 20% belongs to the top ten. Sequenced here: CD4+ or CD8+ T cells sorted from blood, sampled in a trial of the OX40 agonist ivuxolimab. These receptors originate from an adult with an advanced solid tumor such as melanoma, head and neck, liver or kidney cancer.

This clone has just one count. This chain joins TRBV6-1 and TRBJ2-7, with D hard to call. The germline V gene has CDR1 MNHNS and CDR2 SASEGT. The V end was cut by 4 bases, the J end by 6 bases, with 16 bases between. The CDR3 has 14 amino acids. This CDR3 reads CASSVSPLAVEQYF. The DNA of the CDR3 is TGTGCCAGCAGTGTATCCCCCCTGGCCGTCGAGCAGTACTTC.

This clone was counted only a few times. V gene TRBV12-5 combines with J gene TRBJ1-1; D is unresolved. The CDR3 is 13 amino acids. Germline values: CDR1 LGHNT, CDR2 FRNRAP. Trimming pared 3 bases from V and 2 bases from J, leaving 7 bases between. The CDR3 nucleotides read TGTGCTAGTGGTTTCGGCGGTAACACTGAAGCTTTCTTT. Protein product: CASGFGGNTEAFF.

In DNA form, the CDR3 reads TGTGCCAGCTCACCACCGGAAACGAACACCGGGGAGCTGTTTTTT. It codes for CASSPPETNTGELFF. The J gene is TRBJ2-2, the V gene TRBV18; D not certain. V lost 0 bases, J lost 0 bases, and 5 bases lay in between. There are 15 residues in the CDR3. Germline assignment: CDR1 KGHSH and CDR2 LQKENI.

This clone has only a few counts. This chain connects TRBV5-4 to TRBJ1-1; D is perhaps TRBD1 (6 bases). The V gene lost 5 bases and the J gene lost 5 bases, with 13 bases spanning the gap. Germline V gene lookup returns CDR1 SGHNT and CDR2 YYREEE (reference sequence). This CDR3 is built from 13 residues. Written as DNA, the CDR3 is TGTGCCAGCAGTCCGCAGAGGGGGACTGAAGCTTTCTTT. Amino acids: CASSPQRGTEAFF. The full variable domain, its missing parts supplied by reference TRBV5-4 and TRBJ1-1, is ETGVTQSPTHLIKTRGQQVTLRCSSQSGHNTVSWYQQALGQGPQFIFQYYREEENGRGNFPPRFSGLQFPNYSSELNVNALELDDSALYLCASSPQRGTEAFFGQGTRLTVV.

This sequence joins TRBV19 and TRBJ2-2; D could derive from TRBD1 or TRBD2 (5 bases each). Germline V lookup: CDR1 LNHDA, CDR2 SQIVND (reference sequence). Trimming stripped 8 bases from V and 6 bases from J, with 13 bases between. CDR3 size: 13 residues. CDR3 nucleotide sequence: TGTGCCAGTTGGGACGGGGTGTCCGGGGAGCTGTTTTTT. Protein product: CASWDGVSGELFF.

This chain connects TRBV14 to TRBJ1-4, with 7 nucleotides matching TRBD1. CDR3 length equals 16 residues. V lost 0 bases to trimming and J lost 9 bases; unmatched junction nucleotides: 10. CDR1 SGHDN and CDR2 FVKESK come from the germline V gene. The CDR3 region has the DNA TGTGCCAGCAGCCAAGATTTTGACAGGGTCGATCAAAAACTGTTTTTT. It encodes CASSQDFDRVDQKLFF.

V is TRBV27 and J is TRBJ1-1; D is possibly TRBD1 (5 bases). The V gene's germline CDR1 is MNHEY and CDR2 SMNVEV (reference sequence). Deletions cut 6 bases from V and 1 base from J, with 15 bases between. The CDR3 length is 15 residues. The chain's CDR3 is CASSPGGGWNTEAFF. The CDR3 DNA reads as TGTGCCAGCAGCCCCGGGGGGGGTTGGAACACTGAAGCTTTCTTT.

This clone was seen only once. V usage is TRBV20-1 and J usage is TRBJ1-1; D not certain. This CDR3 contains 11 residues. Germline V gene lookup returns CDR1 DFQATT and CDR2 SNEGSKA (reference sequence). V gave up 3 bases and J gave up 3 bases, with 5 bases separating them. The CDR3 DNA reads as TGCAGTGCTAGTCCGGACACTGAAGCTTTCTTT. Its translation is CSASPDTEAFF.

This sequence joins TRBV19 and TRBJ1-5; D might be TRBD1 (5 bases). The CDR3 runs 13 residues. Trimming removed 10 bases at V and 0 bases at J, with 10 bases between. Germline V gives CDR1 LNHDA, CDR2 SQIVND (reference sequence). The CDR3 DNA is TGTGCCACCGCAGGGTATAGCAATCAGCCCCAGCATTTT. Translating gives CATAGYSNQPQHF. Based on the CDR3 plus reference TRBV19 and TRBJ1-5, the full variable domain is DGGITQSPKYLFRKEGQNVTLSCEQNLNHDAMYWYRQDPGQGLRLIYYSQIVNDFQKGDIAEGYSVSREKKESFPLTVTSAQKNPTAFYLCATAGYSNQPQHFGDGTRLSIL.

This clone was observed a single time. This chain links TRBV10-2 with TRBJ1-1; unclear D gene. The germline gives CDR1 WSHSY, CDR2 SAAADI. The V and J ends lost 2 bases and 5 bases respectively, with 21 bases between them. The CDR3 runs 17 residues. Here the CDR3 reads CASSEVLAYGFFTEAFF. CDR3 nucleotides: TGCGCCAGCAGTGAGGTTTTGGCTTACGGATTCTTTACTGAAGCTTTCTTT.

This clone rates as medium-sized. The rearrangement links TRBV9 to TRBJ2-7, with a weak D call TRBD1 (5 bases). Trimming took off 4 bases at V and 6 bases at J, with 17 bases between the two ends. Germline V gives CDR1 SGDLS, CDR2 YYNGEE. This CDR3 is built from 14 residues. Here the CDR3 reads CASSPQDLGGEQYF. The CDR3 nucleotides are TGTGCCAGCAGCCCACAGGATTTGGGCGGCGAGCAGTACTTC.

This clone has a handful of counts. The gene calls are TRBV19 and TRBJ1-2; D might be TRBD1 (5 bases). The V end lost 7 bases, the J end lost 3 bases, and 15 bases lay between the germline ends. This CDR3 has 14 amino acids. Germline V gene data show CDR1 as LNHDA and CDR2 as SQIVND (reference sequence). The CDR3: CASIGRGDYYGYTF. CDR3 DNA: TGTGCCAGTATAGGAAGAGGGGACTACTATGGCTACACCTTC. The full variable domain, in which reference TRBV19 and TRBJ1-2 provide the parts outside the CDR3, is DGGITQSPKYLFRKEGQNVTLSCEQNLNHDAMYWYRQDPGQGLRLIYYSQIVNDFQKGDIAEGYSVSREKKESFPLTVTSAQKNPTAFYLCASIGRGDYYGYTFGSGTRLTVV.

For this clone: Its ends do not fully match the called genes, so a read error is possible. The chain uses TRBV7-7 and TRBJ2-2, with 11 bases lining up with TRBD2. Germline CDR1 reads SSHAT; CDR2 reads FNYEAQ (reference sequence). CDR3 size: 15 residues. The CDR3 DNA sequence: TGTGCTAGCAGCCCTCTAGCGGGGGGCCCCGGGGAGCTGTTTTTT. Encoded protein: CASSPLAGGPGELFF.

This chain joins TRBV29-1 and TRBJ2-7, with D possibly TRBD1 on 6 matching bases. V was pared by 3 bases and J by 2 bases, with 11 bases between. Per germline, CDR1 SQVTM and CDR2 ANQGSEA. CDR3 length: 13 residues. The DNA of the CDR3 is TGCAGCGTTGACACAGGGAACGCCTACGAGCAGTACTTC. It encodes CSVDTGNAYEQYF.

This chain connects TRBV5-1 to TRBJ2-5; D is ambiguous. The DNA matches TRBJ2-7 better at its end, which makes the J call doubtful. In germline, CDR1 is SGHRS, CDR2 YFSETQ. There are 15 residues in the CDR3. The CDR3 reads CASSLELGLIYEQYF. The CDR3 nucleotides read TGCGCCAGCAGCTTGGAACTGGGTCTTATCTACGAGCAGTACTTC.